Sequencing of this T cell receptor (beta chain) was carried out in a study of regulatory T cells in long-lasting Graves disease. Study observations and caveats: Persistent patients shared more public clonotypes (about 2,900) than new patients (approximately 1,000).

The TCR beta library used iRepertoire HTBI primers with Arm-PCR amplification of CDR3. TCRdb recomputed calls from the multiplex PCR reads with MiXCR, one row per CDR3 protein. Of about 560,000 distinct CDR3 sequences detected, about 16% appear once; the ten largest clones hold around 12%. As to time point: newly diagnosed GD, antithyroid drugs for less than 3 months. From PBMCs, RNA was extracted and then used to make the TCR library. There are 14 residues in the CDR3. CDR1 is SGHTA and CDR2 is FQGTGA in the germline V gene. Between the trimmed V and J ends, which lost 4 bases and 6 bases, there was a span of 12 bases. Worth noting for this clonotype: Antigen: not known.

The same sample was also used in a study of T cells in Graves' hyperthyroidism and ophthalmopathy. According to that study: In the first-round RT-PCR of the TCR CDR3, the HTBI primer set was used.

Sequencing was performed on peripheral blood mononuclear cells (PBMCs), taken at new diagnosis, from a patient treated with antithyroid drugs. The sequence derives from a man aged 18 to 29 with Graves disease. V is TRBV7-3 and J is TRBJ2-2, with D possibly TRBD1 on 6 matching bases. CDR3 in amino acids: CASSSIDRPGELFF. CDR3 in DNA: TGTGCCAGCAGCTCCATAGACAGGCCCGGGGAGCTGTTTTTT.